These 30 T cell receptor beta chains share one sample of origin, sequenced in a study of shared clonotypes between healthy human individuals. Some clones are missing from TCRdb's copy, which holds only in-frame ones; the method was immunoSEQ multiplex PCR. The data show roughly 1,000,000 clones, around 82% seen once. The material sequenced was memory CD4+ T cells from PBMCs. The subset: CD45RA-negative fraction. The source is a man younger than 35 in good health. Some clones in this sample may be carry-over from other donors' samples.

The CDR3 region is CASSSRLADSYNEQFF. The DNA of the CDR3 is TGTGCCAGCAGTTCACGACTAGCGGACTCCTACAATGAGCAGTTCTTC. The chain combines TRBV2 with TRBJ2-1, with TRBD2 matching over 9 bases. The J segment lost 0 bases and the V segment lost 5 bases, leaving 5 bases of the junction unmatched. The CDR3 length is 16 residues. The germline CDR1 and CDR2 sequences are SNHLY and FYNNEI.

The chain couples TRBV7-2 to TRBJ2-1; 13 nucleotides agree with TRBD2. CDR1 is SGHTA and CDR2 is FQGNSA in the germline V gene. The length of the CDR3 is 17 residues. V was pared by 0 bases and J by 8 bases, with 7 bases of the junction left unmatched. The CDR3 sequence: CASSLARLAGGVDEQFF. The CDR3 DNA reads TGTGCCAGCAGCTTAGCGAGACTAGCGGGAGGAGTAGATGAGCAGTTCTTC.

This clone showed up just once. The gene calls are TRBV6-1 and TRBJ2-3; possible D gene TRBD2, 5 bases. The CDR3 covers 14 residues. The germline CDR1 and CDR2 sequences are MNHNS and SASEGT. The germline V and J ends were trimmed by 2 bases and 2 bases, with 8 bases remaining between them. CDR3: CASSETSHTDTQYF. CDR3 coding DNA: TGTGCCAGCAGTGAAACTAGTCACACAGATACGCAGTATTTT.

The CDR3 here is CASSLARGSSTDTQYF. The CDR3 nucleotides are TGTGCCAGCAGCTTAGCTCGCGGTTCTAGCACAGATACGCAGTATTTT. The rearrangement uses TRBV7-8 and TRBJ2-3; the D is unclear. Germline assignment: CDR1 SGHVS and CDR2 FQNEAQ. V dropped 0 bases and J dropped 0 bases, with 10 bases sitting between them. The CDR3 sequence is 16 residues long.

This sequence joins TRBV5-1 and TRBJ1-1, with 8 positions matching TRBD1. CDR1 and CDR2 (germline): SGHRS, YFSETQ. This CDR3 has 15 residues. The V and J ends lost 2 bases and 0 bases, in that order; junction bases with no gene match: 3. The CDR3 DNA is TGCGCCAGCAGCTTCACGACAGGGGTGAACACTGAAGCTTTCTTT. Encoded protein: CASSFTTGVNTEAFF.

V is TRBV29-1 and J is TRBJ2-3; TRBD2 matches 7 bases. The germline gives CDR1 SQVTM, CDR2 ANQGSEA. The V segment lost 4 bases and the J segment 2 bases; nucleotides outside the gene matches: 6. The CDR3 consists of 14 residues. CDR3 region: CSVGLATYTDTQYF. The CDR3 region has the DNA TGCAGCGTTGGACTAGCCACTTACACAGATACGCAGTATTTT.

CDR3 amino acids: CASSPLHEQYF. The CDR3 nucleotides read TGTGCCAGCAGCCCTTTACACGAGCAGTACTTC. The chain joins TRBV7-2 to TRBJ2-7, with D unresolved. The length of the CDR3 is 11 residues. The ends were cut back, 5 bases at V and 5 bases at J, with 7 bases in the middle. Per the germline V gene, CDR1 is SGHTA and CDR2 is FQGNSA.

The CDR3 is CASSQPTGGAEAFF. Written as DNA, the CDR3 is TGTGCCAGCAGCCAACCAACCGGGGGGGCTGAAGCTTTCTTT. The rearrangement joins TRBV4-2 to TRBJ1-1, with a weak D call TRBD1 (5 bases). Germline CDR1 is LGHNA and CDR2 is YNFKEQ. The CDR3 extends over 14 amino acids. Trimming took off 2 bases at V and 6 bases at J, with 13 bases between the two ends.

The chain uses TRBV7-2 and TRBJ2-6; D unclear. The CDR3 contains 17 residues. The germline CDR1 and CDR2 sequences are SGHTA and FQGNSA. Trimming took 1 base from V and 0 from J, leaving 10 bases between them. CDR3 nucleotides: TGTGCCAGCAGCTTAGAGCCTAGGTCCTCTGGGGCCAACGTCCTGACTTTC. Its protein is CASSLEPRSSGANVLTF.

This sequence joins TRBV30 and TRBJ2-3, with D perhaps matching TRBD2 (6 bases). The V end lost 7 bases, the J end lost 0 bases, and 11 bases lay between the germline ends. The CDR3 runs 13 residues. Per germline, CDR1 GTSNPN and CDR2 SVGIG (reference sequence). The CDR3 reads CASIAASTDTQYF. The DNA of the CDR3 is TGTGCCTCGATAGCGGCTAGCACAGATACGCAGTATTTT.

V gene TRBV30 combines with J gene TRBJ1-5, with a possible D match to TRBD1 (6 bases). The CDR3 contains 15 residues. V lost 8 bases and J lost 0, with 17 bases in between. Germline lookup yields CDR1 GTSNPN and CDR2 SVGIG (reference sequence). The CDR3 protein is CAGGAGSNSNQPQHF. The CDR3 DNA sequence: TGTGCCGGGGGGGCAGGATCTAATAGCAATCAGCCCCAGCATTTT.

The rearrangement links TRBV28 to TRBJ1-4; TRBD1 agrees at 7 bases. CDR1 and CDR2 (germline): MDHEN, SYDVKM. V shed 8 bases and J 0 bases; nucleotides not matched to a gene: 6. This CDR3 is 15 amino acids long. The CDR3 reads CASGNTGATNEKLFF. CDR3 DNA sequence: TGTGCCAGCGGAAACACAGGGGCAACTAATGAAAAACTGTTTTTT.

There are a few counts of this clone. The DNA for the CDR3 is TGCAGTGCTGTTGCCACTGAAGCTTTCTTT. Its translation is CSAVATEAFF. The rearrangement joins TRBV20-1 to TRBJ1-1; D call uncertain. V lost 5 bases to trimming and J lost 4 bases, with 5 bases between them. Looked up from germline, CDR1 is DFQATT and CDR2 is SNEGSKA (reference sequence). This CDR3 has 10 amino acids.

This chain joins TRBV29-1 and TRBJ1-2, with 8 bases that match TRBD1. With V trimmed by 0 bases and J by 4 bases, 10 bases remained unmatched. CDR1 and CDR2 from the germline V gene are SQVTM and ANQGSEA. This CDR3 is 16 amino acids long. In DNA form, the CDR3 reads TGCAGCGTTGAAGATCCGAACAGGGGGTTTGGCTATGGCTACACCTTC. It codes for CSVEDPNRGFGYGYTF.

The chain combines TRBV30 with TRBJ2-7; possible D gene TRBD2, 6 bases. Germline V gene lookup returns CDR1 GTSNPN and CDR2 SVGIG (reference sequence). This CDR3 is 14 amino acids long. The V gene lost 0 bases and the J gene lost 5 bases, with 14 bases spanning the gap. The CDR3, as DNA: TGTGCCTGGAGTGTAGGTGTAGGGAGGCACGAGCAGTACTTC. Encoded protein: CAWSVGVGRHEQYF.

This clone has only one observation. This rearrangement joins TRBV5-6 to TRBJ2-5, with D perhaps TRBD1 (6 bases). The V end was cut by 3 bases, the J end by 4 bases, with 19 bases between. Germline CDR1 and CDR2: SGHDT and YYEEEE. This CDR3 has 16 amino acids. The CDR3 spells CASSWIGQPARETQYF. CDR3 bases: TGTGCCAGCAGCTGGATTGGACAGCCCGCGAGAGAGACCCAGTACTTC.

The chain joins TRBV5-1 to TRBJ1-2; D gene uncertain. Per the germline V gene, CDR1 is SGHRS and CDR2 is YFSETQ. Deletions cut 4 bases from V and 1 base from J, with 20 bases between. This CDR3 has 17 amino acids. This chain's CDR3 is CASSPRGTPVDNYGYTF. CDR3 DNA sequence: TGCGCCAGCAGCCCCCGAGGCACACCAGTAGATAACTATGGCTACACCTTC.

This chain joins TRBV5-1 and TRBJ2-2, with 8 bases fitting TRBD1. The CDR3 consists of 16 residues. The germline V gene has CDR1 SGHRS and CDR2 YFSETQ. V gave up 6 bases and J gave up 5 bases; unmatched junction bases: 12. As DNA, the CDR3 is TGCGCCAGCAAAACGAATCCCGGGACAGGTACCGGGGAGCTGTTTTTT. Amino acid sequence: CASKTNPGTGTGELFF.

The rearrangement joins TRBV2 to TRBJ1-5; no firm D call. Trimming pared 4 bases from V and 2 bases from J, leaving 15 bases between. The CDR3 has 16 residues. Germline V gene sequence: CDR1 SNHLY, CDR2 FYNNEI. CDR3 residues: CASSGPGRARNQPQHF. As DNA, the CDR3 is TGTGCCAGCAGTGGGCCCGGGAGGGCTCGCAATCAGCCCCAGCATTTT.

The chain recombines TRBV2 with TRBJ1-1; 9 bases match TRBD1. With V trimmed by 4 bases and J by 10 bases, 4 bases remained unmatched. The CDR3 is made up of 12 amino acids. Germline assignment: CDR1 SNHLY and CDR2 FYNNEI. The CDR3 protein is CASSVNRGRAFF. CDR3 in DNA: TGTGCCAGCAGTGTCAACAGGGGGCGAGCTTTCTTT.

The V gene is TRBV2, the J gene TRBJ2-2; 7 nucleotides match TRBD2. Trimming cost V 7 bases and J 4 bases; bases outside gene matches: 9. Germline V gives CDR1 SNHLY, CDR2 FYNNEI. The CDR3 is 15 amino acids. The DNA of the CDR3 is TGTGCCAGCACCGCTAGCGGCTCGACCACCGGGGAGCTGTTTTTT. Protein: CASTASGSTTGELFF.

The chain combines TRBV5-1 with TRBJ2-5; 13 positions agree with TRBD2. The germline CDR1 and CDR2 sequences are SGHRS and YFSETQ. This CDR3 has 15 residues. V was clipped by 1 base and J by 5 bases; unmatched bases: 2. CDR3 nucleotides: TGCGCCAGCAGCTTGATGGGACTAGCGGGGGAGACCCAGTACTTC. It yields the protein CASSLMGLAGETQYF.

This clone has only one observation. Here the CDR3 reads CASSLEMYEQYF. CDR3 coding DNA: TGTGCCAGCAGCTTAGAGATGTACGAGCAGTACTTC. The genes are TRBV7-9 and TRBJ2-7; D is unclear. V lost 1 base to trimming and J lost 4 bases, with 5 bases between them. CDR1 is SEHNR and CDR2 is FQNEAQ in the germline V gene (reference sequence). The CDR3 extends over 12 amino acids.

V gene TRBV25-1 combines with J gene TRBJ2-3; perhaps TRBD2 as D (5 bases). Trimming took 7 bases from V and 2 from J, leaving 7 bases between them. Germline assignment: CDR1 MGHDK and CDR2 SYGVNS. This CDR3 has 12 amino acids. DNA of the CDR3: TGTGCCAGCAAAGCGGTCACAGATACGCAGTATTTT. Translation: CASKAVTDTQYF.

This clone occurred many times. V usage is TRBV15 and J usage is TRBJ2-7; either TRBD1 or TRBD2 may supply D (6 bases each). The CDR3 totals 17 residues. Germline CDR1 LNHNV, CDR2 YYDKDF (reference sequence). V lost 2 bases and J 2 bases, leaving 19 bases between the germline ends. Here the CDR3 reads CATSRPPLQGLPYEQYF. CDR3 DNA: TGTGCCACCAGCAGACCCCCCCTACAGGGACTCCCCTACGAGCAGTACTTC.

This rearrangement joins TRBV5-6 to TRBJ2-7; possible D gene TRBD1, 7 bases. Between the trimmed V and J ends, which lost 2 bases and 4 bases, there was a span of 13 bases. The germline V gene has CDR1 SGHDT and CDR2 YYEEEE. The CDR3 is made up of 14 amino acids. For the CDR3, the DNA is TGTGCCAGCAGCTTCACGTCAGGGGGGTACGAGCAGTACTTC. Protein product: CASSFTSGGYEQYF.

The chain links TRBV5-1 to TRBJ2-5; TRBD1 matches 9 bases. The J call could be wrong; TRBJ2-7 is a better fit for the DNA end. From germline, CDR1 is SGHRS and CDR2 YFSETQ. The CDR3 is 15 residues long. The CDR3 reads CASSRGTGNSDEQYF. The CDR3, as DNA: TGCGCCAGCAGCCGAGGGACAGGGAATAGCGACGAGCAGTACTTC.

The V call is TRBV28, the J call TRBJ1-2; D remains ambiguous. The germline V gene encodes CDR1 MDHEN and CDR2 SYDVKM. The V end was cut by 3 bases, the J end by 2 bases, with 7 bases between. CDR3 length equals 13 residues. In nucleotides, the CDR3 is TGTGCCAGCAGTTTTATCCAGAACTATGGCTACACCTTC. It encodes CASSFIQNYGYTF.

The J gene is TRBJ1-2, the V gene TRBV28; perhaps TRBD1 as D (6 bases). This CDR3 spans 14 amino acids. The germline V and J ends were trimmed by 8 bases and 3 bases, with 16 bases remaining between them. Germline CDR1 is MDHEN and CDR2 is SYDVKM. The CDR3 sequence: CASSFGGSYYGYTF. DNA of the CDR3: TGTGCCAGCTCCTTCGGGGGCTCCTACTATGGCTACACCTTC.

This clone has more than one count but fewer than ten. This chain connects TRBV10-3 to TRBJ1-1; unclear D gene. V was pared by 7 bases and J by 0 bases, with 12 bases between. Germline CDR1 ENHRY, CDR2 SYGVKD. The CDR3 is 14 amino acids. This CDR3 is CAIKNSGMNTEAFF. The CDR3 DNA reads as TGTGCCATCAAGAATTCGGGAATGAACACTGAAGCTTTCTTT.